In its sample, the clone carrying this TCR beta chain was seen a few times. This sample stems from a study of blood T cell repertoires in COVID-19. Across the study: Collection of acute and convalescent COVID-19 samples took place in the United States, Italy and Spain. The cDNA or gDNA used as material had been derived from T cells, B-cell-depleted T cells, or PBMCs.

Original processing notes: Amplification with reference gene primers provided the estimates of nucleated cell counts. The table came from immunoSEQ multiplex PCR; TCRdb's copy has only in-frame clones and leaves some out. V, J and clone size are taken as reported in that table, and D and trimming were inferred from the DNA itself. The sample lists more than 70,000 clones, 79% occurring once. The origin of this receptor is a human donor in a cohort sampled during active COVID-19. What was sequenced was peripheral blood.

CDR3 protein: CASSLGTGGITEAFF. CDR3 DNA: TGCGCCAGCAGCCTCGGGACAGGGGGGATCACTGAAGCTTTCTTT. The chain employs TRBV5-1 and TRBJ1-1; 11 bases match TRBD1. V lost 4 bases, J lost 4 bases, and 6 bases stayed unmatched. Germline V gives CDR1 SGHRS, CDR2 YFSETQ. This CDR3 is built from 15 residues.